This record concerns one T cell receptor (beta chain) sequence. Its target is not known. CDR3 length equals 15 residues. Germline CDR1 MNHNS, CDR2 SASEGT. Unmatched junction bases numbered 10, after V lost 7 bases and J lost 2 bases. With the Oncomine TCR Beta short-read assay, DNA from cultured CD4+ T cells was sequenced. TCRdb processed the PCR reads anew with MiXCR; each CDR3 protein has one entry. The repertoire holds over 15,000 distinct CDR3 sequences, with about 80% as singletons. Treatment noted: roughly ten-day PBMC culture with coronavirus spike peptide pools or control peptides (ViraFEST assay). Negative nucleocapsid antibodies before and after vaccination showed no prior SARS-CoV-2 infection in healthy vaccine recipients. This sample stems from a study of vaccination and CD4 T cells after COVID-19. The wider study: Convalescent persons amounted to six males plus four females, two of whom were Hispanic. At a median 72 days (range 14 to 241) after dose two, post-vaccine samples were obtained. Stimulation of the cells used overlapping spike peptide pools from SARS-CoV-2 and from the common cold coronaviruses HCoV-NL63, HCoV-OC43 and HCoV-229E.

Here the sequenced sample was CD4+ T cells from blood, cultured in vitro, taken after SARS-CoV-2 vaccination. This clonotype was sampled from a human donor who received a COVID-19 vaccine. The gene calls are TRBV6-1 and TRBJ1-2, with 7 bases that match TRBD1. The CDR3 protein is CASTITGAQNYGYTF. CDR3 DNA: TGTGCCAGCACTATAACAGGGGCGCAAAACTATGGCTACACCTTC.